This T cell receptor beta chain comes out of a study of T-cell reconstitution after alpha-beta-depleted transplantation in children. Trimming shortened V by 8 bases and J by 7 bases, and 12 bases separated the two germline ends. The CDR3 runs to 13 residues. The germline CDR1 and CDR2 sequences are SGHVS and FNYEAQ. Unique molecular identifiers were built into the TCRbeta library. TCRdb ran MiXCR on the PCR reads and lists one entry per CDR3 protein. Of 600,000 to 800,000 distinct CDR3 sequences listed, about an eighth are singletons. In its sample, this clonotype was seen a few times. Here the sequenced sample was PBMCs, taken before TCRalphabeta/CD19-depleted stem cell transplant. The chain recombines TRBV7-6 with TRBJ1-6; D unclear. This sequence was found in a girl aged 2-15 years with congenital amegakaryocytic thrombocytopenia, due to receive a stem cell transplant. The CDR3 spells CASGRSANSPLHF. In nucleotides, the CDR3 is TGTGCCAGCGGTAGGTCAGCGAATTCACCCCTCCACTTT. The full variable domain, completed using reference TRBV7-6 and TRBJ1-6, is GAGVSQSPRYKVTKRGQDVALRCDPISGHVSLYWYRQALGQGPEFLTYFNYEAQQDKSGLPNDRFSAERPEGSISTLTIQRTEQRDSAMYRCASGRSANSPLHFGNGTRLTVT.